This T cell receptor (beta chain) comes out of a study of early stage breast cancer tumors. Sequenced by immunoSEQ multiplex PCR; TCRdb stores in-frame clones only, minus some. The table records 45,000 to 50,000 clones, around 83% of them present only once. Study observations and caveats: Blood repertoires resembled normal breast more than tumor.

Comment on this clone: The antigen is unknown.

J lost 2 bases, V lost 3 bases, and 16 bases had no gene match. Germline lookup yields CDR1 SGHTA and CDR2 FQGNSA. The CDR3 is made up of 18 amino acids. The sample taken for sequencing was blood. The chain couples TRBV7-2 to TRBJ2-7; 7 nucleotides align to TRBD1. The TCR sequence derives from a person between 45 and 65 years old with breast cancer. In DNA, the CDR3 is TGTGCCAGCAGCTTCGGAACCAGAACAGGGGCCTTCACCTACGAGCAGTACTTC. Its protein product is CASSFGTRTGAFTYEQYF. The full variable domain, with the rest looked up from reference TRBV7-2 and TRBJ2-7, is GAGVSQSPSNKVTEKGKDVELRCDPISGHTALYWYRQSLGQGLEFLIYFQGNSAPDKSGLPSDRFSAERTGGSVSTLTIQRTQQEDSAVYLCASSFGTRTGAFTYEQYFGPGTRLTVT.